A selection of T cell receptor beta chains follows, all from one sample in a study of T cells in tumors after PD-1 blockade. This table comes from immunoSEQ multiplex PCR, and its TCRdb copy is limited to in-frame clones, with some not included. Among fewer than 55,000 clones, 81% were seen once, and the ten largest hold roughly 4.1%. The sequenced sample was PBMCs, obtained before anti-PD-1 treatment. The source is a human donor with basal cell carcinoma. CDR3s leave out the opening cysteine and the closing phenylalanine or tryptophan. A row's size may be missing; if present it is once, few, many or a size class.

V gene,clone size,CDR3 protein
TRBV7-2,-,ASSLGTGLTEAF
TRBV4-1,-,ASGEPNYGYT
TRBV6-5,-,ASRGGGGGRNGYT
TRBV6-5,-,ASRREAGVTGELF
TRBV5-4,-,ASSFAGTQETQY
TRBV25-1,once,ASHPSRGGAETQY
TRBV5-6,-,ASSLSDRVLYNEQF
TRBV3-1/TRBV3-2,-,ASSRQQGASEKLF
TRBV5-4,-,ASSLVTAMTNTEAF
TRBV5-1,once,ASSLSFGGVYGYT
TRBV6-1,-,ASSDPGGAYGYT
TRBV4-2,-,ASKAEGGGRFNEQF
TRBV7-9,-,ASLSLDRASNTEAF
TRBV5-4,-,ASGIILTDTQY
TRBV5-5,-,ASSLTGIGSLAKNIQY
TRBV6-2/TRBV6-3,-,ASSGEGGGNSPLH
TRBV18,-,ASSPQGANTEAF
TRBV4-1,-,ASSQDWGQGGTDTQY
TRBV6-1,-,ASSEEAAIYSYNSPLH
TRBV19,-,ASRSLAGAQETQY
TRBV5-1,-,ASSPGLGNLVEQF
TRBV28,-,ASHRDNYGNTIY